This T cell receptor beta chain was recorded in a study of T cells in localized non-small cell lung cancer. Findings of the study overall: There was higher T cell clonality in uninvolved adjacent lung than in tumor, and it was highest there.

About this clone: Its antigen is currently unknown.

Sequencing was performed with immunoSEQ multiplex PCR; in TCRdb, only in-frame clones are kept and a portion is missing. In the table there are 2,500 to 3,000 clones, more than 25% of which are singletons. The source is a male donor at least 60 years old with stage II lung adenocarcinoma. The sequenced sample was normal lung tissue next to the tumor, obtained before any cancer treatment.

The CDR3 region is CASSWTGGTTNEKLFF. In nucleotides, the CDR3 is TGCGCCAGCAGCTGGACAGGAGGCACAACTAATGAAAAACTGTTTTTT. The rearrangement links TRBV5-1 to TRBJ1-4; the match to TRBD1 covers 7 bases. V shed 3 bases and J 0 bases; nucleotides not matched to a gene: 5. This CDR3 contains 16 residues. CDR1 SGHRS and CDR2 YFSETQ come from the germline V gene.